This T cell receptor (beta chain) is drawn from a study of cytotoxic CD8 clonotypes in ibrutinib-treated CLL. Notes on this clone: Its antigen is unidentified.

Method: immunoSEQ multiplex PCR; TCRdb's copy keeps in-frame clones and lacks some. Seen here are more than 50,000 clones, 57% observed once, and the top ten hold about 14%. Notes on the study in general: Clonality rose at ibrutinib response and fell back toward baseline at progression. The study found baseline clonality above age-matched healthy donors, tracking circulating CD8+ T-cell counts.

Sequences were derived from PBMCs, sampled after 12 months of ibrutinib treatment. The sequence was collected from a human donor with chronic lymphocytic leukemia.

The CDR3 nucleotides read TGTGCCAGCAGTTCCCTCAATGAGCGCACAGATACGCAGTATTTT. Its translation is CASSSLNERTDTQYF. The chain carries TRBV28 and TRBJ2-3; no firm D call. V was pared by 4 bases and J by 1 base, with 12 bases between. The CDR3 extends over 15 amino acids. Germline lookup yields CDR1 MDHEN and CDR2 SYDVKM.